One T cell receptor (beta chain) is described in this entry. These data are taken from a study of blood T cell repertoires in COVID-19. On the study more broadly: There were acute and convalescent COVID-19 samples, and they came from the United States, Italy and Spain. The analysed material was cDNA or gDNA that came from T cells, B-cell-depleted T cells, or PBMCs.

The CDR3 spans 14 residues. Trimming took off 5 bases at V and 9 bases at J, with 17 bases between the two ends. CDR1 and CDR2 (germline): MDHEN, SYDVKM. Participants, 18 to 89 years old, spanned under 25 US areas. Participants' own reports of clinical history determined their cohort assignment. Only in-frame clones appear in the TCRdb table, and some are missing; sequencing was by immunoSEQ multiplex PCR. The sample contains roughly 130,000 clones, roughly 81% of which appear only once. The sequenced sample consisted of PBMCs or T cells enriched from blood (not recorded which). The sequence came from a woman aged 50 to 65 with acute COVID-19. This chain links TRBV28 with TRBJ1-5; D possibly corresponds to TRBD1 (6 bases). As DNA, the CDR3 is TGTGCCAGCAGTGGTACACAGGGTGAGGGGCCCCAGCATTTT. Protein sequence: CASSGTQGEGPQHF.